These 10 T cell receptor beta chains were all obtained from the same sample, sequenced in a study of blood T cell repertoires in COVID-19. Sequencing was performed with immunoSEQ multiplex PCR; in TCRdb, only in-frame clones are kept and a portion is missing. The data show roughly 250,000 clones, with approximately 84% seen just once and 8% to 9.5% held by the top ten. The sample taken for sequencing was peripheral blood. The receptor source for this set is a human donor in a cohort sampled during active COVID-19.

V gene TRBV4-3 combines with J gene TRBJ1-4; a possible D gene is TRBD1 (5 bases). The V gene lost 1 base and the J gene lost 8 bases, with 8 bases spanning the gap. Germline CDR1 and CDR2: LGHNA and YSLEER. This CDR3 has 13 amino acids. CDR3 in DNA: TGCGCCAGCAGCCAAGTTGGGGGGGAAAAACTGTTTTTT. This codes for CASSQVGGEKLFF.

The chain combines TRBV11-3 with TRBJ2-2; 10 nucleotides match TRBD1. J was trimmed by 2 bases and V by 4 bases; bases with no gene match: 13. Germline CDR1 SGHNT, CDR2 YENEEA. The CDR3 is made up of 19 amino acids. The CDR3 is CASSSRSAGTGVNTGELFF. CDR3 bases: TGTGCCAGCAGCTCCCGGTCGGCCGGGACAGGGGTTAACACCGGGGAGCTGTTTTTT.

The genes are TRBV10-1 and TRBJ2-7, with 8 bases fitting TRBD2. CDR1 is WNHNN, CDR2 SYGVQD, per germline (reference sequence). There are 15 residues in the CDR3. V lost 0 bases to trimming and J lost 7 bases; unmatched junction nucleotides: 8. The CDR3 nucleotides read TGCGCCAGCAGTGAGTCCGAGCGGGGGCTTACGGAGCAGTACTTC. Translated: CASSESERGLTEQYF.

The gene calls are TRBV6-2 or TRBV6-3 and TRBJ2-3; 9 bases map to TRBD2. The germline gives CDR1 MNHEY, CDR2 SVGEGT. The CDR3 sequence is 15 residues long. Trimming took 4 bases from V and 5 from J; bases not matched to a gene: 7. As DNA, the CDR3 is TGTGCCAGCAGTTTCCAGACTAGCGGATTAGATACGCAGTATTTT. Encoded protein: CASSFQTSGLDTQYF.

The rearrangement joins TRBV6-2 or TRBV6-3 to TRBJ2-3; 9 nucleotides align to TRBD2. With 3 bases clipped from V and 2 bases from J, the junction kept 6 bases outside the gene matches. CDR3 length equals 16 residues. Germline V CDR1 and CDR2: MNHEY, SVGEGT. The CDR3 nucleotides read TGTGCCAGCAGTTATCCGCCTAGCGGGACCACAGATACGCAGTATTTT. Translated: CASSYPPSGTTDTQYF.

The table lists this clone with a few counts. This sequence joins TRBV10-2 and TRBJ1-6, with 7 positions matching TRBD1. Germline V gene data show CDR1 as WSHSY and CDR2 as SAAADI. There are 15 residues in the CDR3. V gave up 0 bases and J gave up 7 bases; unmatched junction bases: 3. CDR3 amino acids: CASSESGQNNSPLHF. The CDR3 DNA sequence: TGCGCCAGCAGTGAGTCGGGACAGAACAATTCACCCCTCCACTTT.

The genes are TRBV28 and TRBJ1-1, with D unclear. V was trimmed by 6 bases and J by 2 bases, leaving 4 bases between them. The CDR3 contains 11 residues. CDR1 and CDR2 from the germline V gene are MDHEN and SYDVKM. The DNA of the CDR3 is TGTGCCAGCAGGCGAAACACTGAAGCTTTCTTT. This gives the protein CASRRNTEAFF.

The chain recombines TRBV6-1 with TRBJ1-2; D ambiguous. The CDR3 extends over 12 amino acids. The V end lost 2 bases, the J end lost 5 bases, and 6 bases lay between the germline ends. Per the germline V gene, CDR1 is MNHNS and CDR2 is SASEGT. The CDR3 region is CASSEKLYGYTF. In nucleotides, the CDR3 is TGTGCCAGCAGTGAAAAACTGTATGGCTACACCTTC.

V is TRBV7-9 and J is TRBJ2-2; D is ambiguous. In germline, CDR1 is SEHNR, CDR2 FQNEAQ (reference sequence). Trimming took off 2 bases at V and 7 bases at J, with 8 bases between the two ends. The CDR3 consists of 13 residues. This CDR3 is CASSLTVVGELFF. The CDR3 region has the DNA TGTGCCAGCAGCTTAACAGTTGTCGGGGAGCTGTTTTTT.

This chain uses TRBV18 with TRBJ2-5; D perhaps matches TRBD2 (5 bases). Germline assignment: CDR1 KGHSH and CDR2 LQKENI. The CDR3 is 13 residues long. Deletions cut 4 bases from V and 1 base from J, with 7 bases between. The CDR3 is CASSLGLQETQYF. The DNA of the CDR3 is TGTGCCAGCTCACTCGGACTCCAAGAGACCCAGTACTTC.